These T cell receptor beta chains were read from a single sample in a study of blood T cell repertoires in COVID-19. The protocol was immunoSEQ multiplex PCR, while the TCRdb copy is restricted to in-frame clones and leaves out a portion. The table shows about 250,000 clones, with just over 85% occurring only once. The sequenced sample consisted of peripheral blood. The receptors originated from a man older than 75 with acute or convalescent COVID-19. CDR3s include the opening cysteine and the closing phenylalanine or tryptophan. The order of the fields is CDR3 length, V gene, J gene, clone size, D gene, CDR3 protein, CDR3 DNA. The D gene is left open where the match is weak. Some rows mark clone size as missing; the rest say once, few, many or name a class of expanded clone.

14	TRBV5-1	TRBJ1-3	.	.	CASSLDRSGNTIYF	TGCGCCAGCAGCCTAGACCGCTCTGGAAACACCATATATTTT
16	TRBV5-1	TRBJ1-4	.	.	CASSPTAGRANEKLFF	TGCGCCAGCAGCCCTACGGCGGGGCGGGCTAATGAAAAACTGTTTTTT
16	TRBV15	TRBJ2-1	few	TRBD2	CATSRDGLAEYNEQFF	TGTGCCACCAGCAGAGATGGACTAGCCGAATACAATGAGCAGTTCTTC
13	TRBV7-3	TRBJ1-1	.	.	CASSLQMNTEAFF	TGTGCCAGCAGCTTACAGATGAACACTGAAGCTTTCTTT
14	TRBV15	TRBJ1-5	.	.	CATSRGQEASPQHF	TGTGCCACCAGCAGAGGGCAGGAGGCATCGCCCCAGCATTTT
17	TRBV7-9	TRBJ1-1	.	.	CASSLRPMGSGNTEAFF	TGTGCCAGCAGCTTAAGGCCAATGGGGAGCGGGAACACTGAAGCTTTCTTT
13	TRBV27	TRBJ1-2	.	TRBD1	CASHGTGNYGYTF	TGTGCCAGTCACGGGACAGGGAACTATGGCTACACCTTC
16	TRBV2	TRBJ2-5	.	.	CASSGPSLVVGETQYF	TGTGCCAGCAGTGGGCCTAGTTTAGTGGTGGGTGAGACCCAGTACTTC
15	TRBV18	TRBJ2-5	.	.	CASSLNPGEGETQYF	TGTGCCAGCTCACTAAACCCGGGAGAAGGAGAGACCCAGTACTTC
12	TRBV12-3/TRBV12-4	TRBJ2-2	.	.	CASSRNTGELFF	TGTGCCAGCTCGAGGAACACCGGGGAGCTGTTTTTT
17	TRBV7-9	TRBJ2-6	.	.	CASSQHTGPSGANVLTF	TGTGCCAGCAGCCAGCACACAGGACCCTCTGGGGCCAACGTCCTGACTTTC
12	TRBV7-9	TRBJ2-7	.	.	CASSLSGYEQYF	TGTGCCAGCAGTCTTTCGGGGTACGAGCAGTACTTC
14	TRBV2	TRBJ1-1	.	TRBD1	CASSVDRRDTEAFF	TGTGCCAGCAGTGTGGACAGGAGGGACACTGAAGCTTTCTTT
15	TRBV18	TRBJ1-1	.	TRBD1	CASSPPGQGATEAFF	TGTGCCAGCTCACCACCGGGACAGGGGGCCACTGAAGCTTTCTTT
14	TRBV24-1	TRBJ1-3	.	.	CATSWTGTGNTIYF	TGTGCCACCAGTTGGACGGGAACGGGGAACACCATATATTTT
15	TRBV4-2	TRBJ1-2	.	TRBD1	CASSQEWTGDYGYTF	TGTGCCAGCAGCCAAGAGTGGACAGGGGACTATGGCTACACCTTC
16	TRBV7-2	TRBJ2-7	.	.	CASSLNHPTGSYEQYF	TGTGCCAGCAGCCTCAACCACCCCACAGGGTCCTACGAGCAGTACTTC
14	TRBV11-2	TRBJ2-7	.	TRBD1	CASSLGTGYSEQYF	TGTGCCAGCAGCTTAGGGACAGGGTACTCCGAGCAGTACTTC
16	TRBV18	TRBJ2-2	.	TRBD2	CASSPAGGMNTGELFF	TGTGCCAGCTCCCCAGCGGGGGGGATGAACACCGGGGAGCTGTTTTTT
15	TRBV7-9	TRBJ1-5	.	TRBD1	CASSLGGTGDQPQHF	TGTGCCAGCAGCTTAGGAGGGACAGGGGATCAGCCCCAGCATTTT
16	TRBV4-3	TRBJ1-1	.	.	CASSQDVGQMNTEAFF	TGCGCCAGCAGCCAAGACGTTGGACAGATGAACACTGAAGCTTTCTTT
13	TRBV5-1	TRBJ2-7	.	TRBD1	CASTRTGIGEQYF	TGCGCCAGCACCCGGACAGGGATTGGCGAGCAGTACTTC
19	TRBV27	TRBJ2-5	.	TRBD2	CASSIRTSGRGRAQETQYF	TGTGCCAGCAGTATCCGGACTAGCGGGAGGGGCCGGGCCCAAGAGACCCAGTACTTC
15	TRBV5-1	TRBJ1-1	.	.	CASSWAAQGTTEAFF	TGCGCCAGCAGCTGGGCCGCACAGGGTACCACTGAAGCTTTCTTT
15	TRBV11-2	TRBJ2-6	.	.	CASSSQRAGANVLTF	TGTGCCAGCAGCTCTCAGAGGGCTGGGGCCAACGTCCTGACTTTC
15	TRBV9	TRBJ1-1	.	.	CASSVGGRTDTEAFF	TGTGCCAGCAGCGTAGGTGGGCGTACGGACACTGAAGCTTTCTTT
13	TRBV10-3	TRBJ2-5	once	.	CAISRSGEETQYF	TGTGCCATCAGTCGATCAGGGGAAGAGACCCAGTACTTC
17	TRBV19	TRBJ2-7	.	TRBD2	CASSIIFRTSGPYEQYF	TGTGCCAGTAGTATTATTTTCCGGACTAGCGGACCCTACGAGCAGTACTTC
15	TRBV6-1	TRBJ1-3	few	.	CASSEEGRGGNTIYF	TGTGCCAGCAGTGAAGAGGGAAGGGGAGGCAACACCATATATTTT
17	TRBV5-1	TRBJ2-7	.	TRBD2	CASSAQPGGGSSYEQYF	TGCGCCAGCAGCGCTCAACCAGGCGGGGGTAGCTCCTACGAGCAGTACTTC
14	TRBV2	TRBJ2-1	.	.	CASSEALAYYEQFF	TGTGCCAGCAGTGAGGCTCTAGCTTACTATGAGCAGTTCTTC
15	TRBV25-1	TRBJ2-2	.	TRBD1	CASLEGQGWSGELFF	TGTGCCAGCCTAGAGGGACAGGGGTGGTCCGGGGAGCTGTTTTTT
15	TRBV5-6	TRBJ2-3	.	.	CASSLVELRTDTQYF	TGTGCCAGCAGCTTGGTTGAGCTACGCACAGATACGCAGTATTTT
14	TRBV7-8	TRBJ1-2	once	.	CASSLDQPRHGYTF	TGTGCCAGCAGCTTAGATCAGCCGAGGCATGGCTACACCTTC
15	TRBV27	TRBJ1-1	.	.	CASRGGLTGNTEAFF	TGTGCCAGCCGGGGTGGGTTGACAGGGAACACTGAAGCTTTCTTT
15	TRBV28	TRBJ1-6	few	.	CASSIWTAEGAPLHF	TGTGCCAGCAGTATCTGGACGGCCGAGGGGGCACCCCTCCACTTT
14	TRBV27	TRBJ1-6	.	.	CASTSGLLNSPLHF	TGTGCCAGCACCTCCGGACTGCTGAATTCACCCCTCCACTTT
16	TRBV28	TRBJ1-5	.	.	CASSLRMGLENQPQHF	TGTGCCAGCAGTTTAAGGATGGGGCTGGAGAATCAGCCCCAGCATTTT
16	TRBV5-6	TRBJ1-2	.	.	CASSLGKTGPWGGYTF	TGTGCCAGCAGCTTGGGGAAGACAGGCCCATGGGGGGGCTACACCTTC
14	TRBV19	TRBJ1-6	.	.	CASSMERGNSPLHF	TGTGCCAGTAGTATGGAGAGAGGGAATTCACCCCTCCACTTT
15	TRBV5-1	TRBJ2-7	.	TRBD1	CASSPTDRGSYEQYF	TGCGCCAGCAGCCCGACTGACAGGGGGAGCTACGAGCAGTACTTC
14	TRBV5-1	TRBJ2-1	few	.	CASSLGAGAGEQFF	TGCGCCAGCAGCTTGGGCGCGGGGGCTGGGGAGCAGTTCTTC
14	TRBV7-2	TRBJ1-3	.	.	CASSRQDTGNTIYF	TGTGCCAGCAGTCGACAGGACACTGGAAACACCATATATTTT
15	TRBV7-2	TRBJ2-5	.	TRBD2	CASSRTSGTQETQYF	TGTGCCAGCAGTCGGACTAGCGGGACTCAAGAGACCCAGTACTTC
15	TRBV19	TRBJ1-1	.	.	CASRRDSGRDPEAFF	TGTGCCAGTAGACGGGACTCAGGAAGGGACCCTGAAGCTTTCTTT
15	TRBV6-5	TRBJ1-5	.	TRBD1	CASTKDRLSNQPQHF	TGTGCCAGCACCAAGGACAGGCTAAGCAATCAGCCCCAGCATTTT
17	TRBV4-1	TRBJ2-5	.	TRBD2	CASSQEKLAGVQETQYF	TGCGCCAGCAGCCAAGAAAAACTAGCGGGGGTTCAAGAGACCCAGTACTTC
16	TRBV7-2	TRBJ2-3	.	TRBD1	CASSPRTGVRTDTQYF	TGTGCCAGCAGCCCCCGGACAGGGGTCCGCACAGATACGCAGTATTTT
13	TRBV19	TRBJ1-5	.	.	CASSQGGNQPQHF	TGTGCCAGTAGCCAAGGAGGCAATCAGCCCCAGCATTTT
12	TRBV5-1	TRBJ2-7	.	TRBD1	CASTGTDYEQYF	TGCGCCAGCACTGGGACAGACTACGAGCAGTACTTC
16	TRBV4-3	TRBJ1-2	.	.	CASSQGTGQSLYGYTF	TGCGCCAGCAGCCAAGGAACTGGACAGAGCCTTTATGGCTACACCTTC
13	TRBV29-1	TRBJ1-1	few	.	CSVEELEELEAFF	TGCAGCGTTGAGGAGTTGGAGGAGCTAGAAGCTTTCTTT
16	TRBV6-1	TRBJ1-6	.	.	CASSEAVGHSNSPLHF	TGTGCCAGCAGTGAAGCGGTTGGGCATTCGAATTCACCCCTCCACTTT
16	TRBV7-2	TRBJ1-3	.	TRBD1	CASSATGGSAGNTIYF	TGTGCCAGCAGCGCAACAGGGGGCAGCGCTGGAAACACCATATATTTT
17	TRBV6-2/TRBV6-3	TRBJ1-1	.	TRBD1	CASSYPTGDERSTEAFF	TGTGCCAGCAGTTACCCGACAGGGGATGAAAGGTCCACTGAAGCTTTCTTT
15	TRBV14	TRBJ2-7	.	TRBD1	CASSQGGTGNYEQYF	TGTGCCAGCAGCCAAGGCGGGACAGGAAACTACGAGCAGTACTTC
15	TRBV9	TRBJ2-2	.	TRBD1	CASGDRGSNTGELFF	TGTGCCAGCGGAGACAGGGGCTCGAACACCGGGGAGCTGTTTTTT
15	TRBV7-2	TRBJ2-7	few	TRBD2	CASSWRLAGEHEQYF	TGTGCCAGCAGCTGGCGACTAGCGGGAGAACACGAGCAGTACTTC
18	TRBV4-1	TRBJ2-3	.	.	CASSQDAPTSGWEDTQYF	TGCGCCAGCAGCCAAGATGCTCCCACGAGCGGGTGGGAAGATACGCAGTATTTT
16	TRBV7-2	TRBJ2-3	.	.	CASSPGGQTYTDTQYF	TGTGCCAGCAGCCCAGGGGGGCAGACCTATACAGATACGCAGTATTTT